This T cell receptor beta chain was captured in a study of OX40 agonist ivuxolimab in advanced cancers. Describing the broader study: Ivuxolimab was an agonistic, fully human IgG2 monoclonal antibody directed against OX40 (CD134), a costimulatory receptor. Intravenous ivuxolimab was administered to patients every 2 weeks at six dose levels: 0.01, 0.1, 0.3, 1.5, 3 and 10 mg/kg. Among the roughly 52 dose-escalation patients, around 20 had hepatocellular carcinoma, roughly 15 melanoma, 9 renal cell carcinoma and 9 head and neck cancer. In the dose-escalation cohort, 70% to 85% of patients were male, and the mean age was around 65 years with a range of about 20 to 90. Patients were allowed to have had prior anti-PD-1, anti-PD-L1 or anti-CTLA-4 therapy, and approximately 40% of the dose-escalation patients had been treated with checkpoint inhibitors. Partial responses occurred in three dose-escalation patients, of whom one had hepatocellular carcinoma and two had cutaneous melanoma. Peripheral TCRbeta sequencing aimed to test whether ivuxolimab altered TCR sequence diversity and caused clonal T-cell expansion. The paper describes the monotherapy dose-escalation part (N ≈ 52 patients) of the phase I trial of ivuxolimab.

To sequence the TCRbeta CDR3 region, genomic DNA was isolated from the sorted cells. The immunoSEQ Assay was used to sequence the TCRbeta CDR3 regions. What TCRdb holds here is the immuneACCESS table cut down to in-frame rearrangements. Part of the clones is not present; checked against another copy, under half of the missing clones reflect an unresolved V gene, and the others are unexplained. The sample yields over 65,000 clones; about 90% were counted once. The top ten clones comprise more than 1.5% of the sample. What the work shows at the level of the full study, not this receptor alone: Low levels of normalized T-cell clonal expansion were also seen in some patients who did not respond. Clonal expansion of both CD4+ and CD8+ blood T cells was observed from baseline to week 6 at doses 0.1 to 3.0 mg/kg. In the 0.1-3.0 mg/kg groups, partial responders were among the patients with the lowest normalized peripheral clonal expansion, particularly in CD8+ T cells. Which antigens the clonally expanded peripheral T cells were specific for was not determined. After ivuxolimab, more expanded clones were found on average in CD8+ T cells than in CD4+ T cells.

As regards this clone: It lacks a known antigen. Per-nucleotide qualities are absent, and no much larger clonotype sits a single base away.

From the cysteine through the phenylalanine, the CDR3 covers 14 amino acids. The entry retains the CDR3 DNA only, 42 bases that are in frame from base 1. CDR1 and CDR2, per the germline V gene, are SGHTA and FQGNSA. V is cut back by 5 bases and J by 6 bases, with 9 bases in the junction unmatched. The trial excluded patients who had a history of autoimmune disease or were on systemic immunosuppression. Peripheral blood for TCR sequencing was collected from all dose cohorts at baseline, on cycle 4 day 1, and on cycle 7 day 1. Samples were obtained from an open-label, multicenter, first-in-human phase I dose-escalation trial of ivuxolimab. The trial enrolled adults with locally advanced or metastatic head and neck squamous cell, hepatocellular, melanoma or renal cell carcinoma. Before TCR sequencing, CD4+ T cells and CD8+ T cells from peripheral blood were sorted into separate populations.

The clonotype was recovered from an adult with an advanced solid tumor such as melanoma, head and neck, liver or kidney cancer. The chain uses TRBV7-2 and TRBJ2-7; TRBD1 matches 8 bases in the middle. This specimen was CD4+ or CD8+ T cells sorted from blood, taken in a trial of the OX40 agonist ivuxolimab. The nucleotide sequence reads TGTGCCAGCAGCCCCCGCCTACAGGGGGGCGAGCAGTACTTC. It codes for CASSPRLQGGEQYF.